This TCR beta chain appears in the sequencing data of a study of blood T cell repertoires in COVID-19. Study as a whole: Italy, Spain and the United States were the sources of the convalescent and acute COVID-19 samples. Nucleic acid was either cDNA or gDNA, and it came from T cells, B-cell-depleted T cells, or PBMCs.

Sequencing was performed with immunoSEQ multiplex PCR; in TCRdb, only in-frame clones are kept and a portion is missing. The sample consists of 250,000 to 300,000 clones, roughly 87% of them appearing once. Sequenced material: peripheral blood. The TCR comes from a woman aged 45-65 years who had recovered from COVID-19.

The CDR3 DNA sequence: TGTGCCAGCACCCCCGTCCCGGGGCAGCCCCAGCATTTT. Translated: CASTPVPGQPQHF. The rearrangement uses TRBV6-5 and TRBJ1-5; no reliable D call. Between the trimmed V and J ends, which lost 7 bases and 7 bases, there was a span of 14 bases. This CDR3 has 13 residues. Germline V CDR1 and CDR2: MNHEY, SVGAGI.